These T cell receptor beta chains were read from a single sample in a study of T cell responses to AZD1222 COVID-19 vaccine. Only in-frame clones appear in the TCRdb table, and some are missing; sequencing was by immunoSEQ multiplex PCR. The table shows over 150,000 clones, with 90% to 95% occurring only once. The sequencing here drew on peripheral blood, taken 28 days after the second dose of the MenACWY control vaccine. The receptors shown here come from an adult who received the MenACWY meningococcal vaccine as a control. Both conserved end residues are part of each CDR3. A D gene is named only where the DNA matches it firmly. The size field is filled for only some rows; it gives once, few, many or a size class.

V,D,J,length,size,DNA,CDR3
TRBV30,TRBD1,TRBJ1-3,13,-,TGTGCCTGGAGGCCCCCGGCAGGGGGCACCATATATTTT,CAWRPPAGGTIYF
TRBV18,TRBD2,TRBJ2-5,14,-,TGTGCCAGCTCACCGGCGGGGGGGCGTGAGACCCAGTACTTC,CASSPAGGRETQYF
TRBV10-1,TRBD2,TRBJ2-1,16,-,TGCGCCAGCAGTGTAGCGGGGAATATGAGTCGCAATGAGCAGTTCTTC,CASSVAGNMSRNEQFF
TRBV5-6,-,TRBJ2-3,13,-,TGTGCCAGCAGCACGGACCGCACAGATACGCAGTATTTT,CASSTDRTDTQYF
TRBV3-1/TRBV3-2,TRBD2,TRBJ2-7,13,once,TGTGCCAGCACCCCGGGGGGCTCCTACGAGCAGTACTTC,CASTPGGSYEQYF
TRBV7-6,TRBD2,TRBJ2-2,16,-,TGTGCCAGCAGCCCTAGCGGGGGGGTTACCACCGGGGAGCTGTTTTTT,CASSPSGGVTTGELFF
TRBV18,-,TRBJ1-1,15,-,TGTGCCAGCTCACCACGCGCAGAACCGAACACTGAAGCTTTCTTT,CASSPRAEPNTEAFF
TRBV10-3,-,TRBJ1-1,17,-,TGTGCCATCAGTGAGTCGAAAGGGACACCCATGAACACTGAAGCTTTCTTT,CAISESKGTPMNTEAFF
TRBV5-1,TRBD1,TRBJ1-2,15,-,TGCGCCAGCAGCTTGGAGTCAGGGGGCCACTATGGCTACACCTTC,CASSLESGGHYGYTF
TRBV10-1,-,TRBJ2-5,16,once,TGCGCCAGCAGTGACTCCGGGACCCCTGAGGGAGAGACCCAGTACTTC,CASSDSGTPEGETQYF
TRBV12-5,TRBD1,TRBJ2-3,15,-,TGTGCTAGTGGTCTACGGACAGGGCTAGGAGATACGCAGTATTTT,CASGLRTGLGDTQYF
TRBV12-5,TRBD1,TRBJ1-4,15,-,TGTGCTAGTGGTTTGGGACAGGGGGCCGGTGAAAAACTGTTTTTT,CASGLGQGAGEKLFF
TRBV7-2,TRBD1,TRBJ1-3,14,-,TGTGCCAGCAGCTCCCTGACAGGGGGAAACACCATATATTTT,CASSSLTGGNTIYF
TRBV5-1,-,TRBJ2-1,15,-,TGCGCCAGCAGCTTGACCCCTACGTCCGAATGGGCATGGGTCTTC,CASSLTPTSEWAWVF
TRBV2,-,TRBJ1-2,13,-,TGTGCCAGCAGCGATCCGGGACAATCCGGCTACACCTTC,CASSDPGQSGYTF